The 26 T cell receptor beta chains below were found in one sample sequenced in a study of T cells in Graves' hyperthyroidism and ophthalmopathy. It was RNA transcripts that yielded the amplified TCR beta CDR3 regions. The HTBI primer set drove a first-round RT-PCR of the TCR CDR3. Via MiXCR, TCRdb re-called the multiplex PCR reads, giving one row per CDR3 protein. The sample lists approximately 410,000 distinct CDR3 sequences, roughly 15% seen once, with 5% to 6.5% in the top ten. Material for sequencing was blood. The source of these receptors is a woman between 18 and 30 years old with Graves' hyperthyroidism.

Regarding this clonotype: A much larger clone lies a single base off, so this may be a read error. This chain uses TRBV5-1 with TRBJ1-1; D is unclear. Germline CDR1 and CDR2: SGHRS and YFSETQ. There are 12 residues in the CDR3. The CDR3 sequence: CASRLGSDEAFF. The CDR3 DNA sequence: TGCGCCAGCAGATTGGGAAGTGATGAAGCTTTCTTT. Variable domain in full (rest from reference TRBV5-1 and TRBJ1-1): KAGVTQTPRYLIKTRGQQVTLSCSPISGHRSVSWYQQTPGQGLQFLFEYFSETQRNKGNFPGRFSGRQFSNSRSEMNVSTLELGDSALYLCASRLGSDEAFFGQGTRLTVV.

This clonotype was recorded many times. This chain uses TRBV6-6 with TRBJ2-7; D is possibly TRBD2 (5 bases). The CDR3 runs to 13 residues. Germline V gene data show CDR1 as MNHNY and CDR2 as SVGAGI (reference sequence). Trimming stripped 0 bases from V and 6 bases from J, with 9 bases between. The CDR3 region has the DNA TGTGCCAGCAGTTACTCGAGGGTTAGCGAGCAGTACTTC. Translated, it gives CASSYSRVSEQYF.

The rearrangement links TRBV4-3 to TRBJ2-2; D unclear. Deletions cut 4 bases from V and 0 bases from J, with 9 bases between. The CDR3 totals 15 residues. Germline CDR1 is LGHNA and CDR2 is YSLEER. CDR3 sequence: CASSRGSPNTGELFF. The DNA of the CDR3 is TGCGCCAGCAGCCGTGGCAGCCCGAACACCGGGGAGCTGTTTTTT.

On this clonotype itself: At one of its ends the junction is not consistent with the germline gene, which may arise from a read error. The V and J genes are TRBV13 and TRBJ2-1; 7 bases agree with TRBD2. Germline V gene lookup returns CDR1 PRHDT and CDR2 FYEKMQ (reference sequence). This CDR3 is 19 amino acids long. The CDR3 loop is CASSGEGRMRESSYNEQFF. In nucleotides, the CDR3 is TGCGCCAGCAGCGGGGAGGGTAGGATGCGGGAAAGCTCCTACAATGAGCAGTTCTTC.

In its sample, this clonotype was seen a few times. The chain carries TRBV19 and TRBJ2-1, with 7 bases fitting TRBD2. Germline V gene sequence: CDR1 LNHDA, CDR2 SQIVND (reference sequence). The CDR3 sequence is 13 residues long. The ends lost 3 bases at V and 9 bases at J; junction bases unmatched: 5. The CDR3 sequence is CASSITIAGEQFF. The CDR3 nucleotides are TGTGCCAGTAGTATTACGATAGCGGGTGAGCAGTTCTTC.

The sample holds many counts of this clonotype. This chain joins TRBV20-1 and TRBJ2-1, with 7 nucleotides matching TRBD2. After removal of 0 bases from V and 10 bases from J, the junction contained 0 bases not matched to a gene. CDR1 and CDR2 from the germline V gene are DFQATT and SNEGSKA (reference sequence). This CDR3 has 11 residues. CDR3 amino acids: CSAREAGEQFF. CDR3 coding DNA: TGCAGTGCTAGAGAAGCGGGAGAGCAGTTCTTC.

This clonotype was seen ten or more times. The V and J genes are TRBV11-2 and TRBJ2-5, with D unclear. The CDR3 has 15 amino acids. In germline, CDR1 is SGHAT, CDR2 FQNNGV. V lost 5 bases to trimming and J lost 5 bases, with 18 bases between them. The CDR3 reads CASSTPLPAVETQYF. CDR3 DNA sequence: TGTGCCAGCAGCACCCCTCTCCCGGCCGTGGAGACCCAGTACTTC.

The gene calls are TRBV7-2 and TRBJ2-1; tentatively, D is TRBD2 (7 bases). The CDR3 is 18 residues long. Germline assignment: CDR1 SGHTA and CDR2 FQGNSA. The ends were cut back, 1 base at V and 1 base at J, with 17 bases in the middle. As DNA, the CDR3 is TGTGCCAGCAGCTTAGGGGGGGGGGGGCCCAGATCCTACAATGAGCAGTTCTTC. As protein: CASSLGGGGPRSYNEQFF.

This clonotype was detected only a few times. The rearrangement uses TRBV11-2 and TRBJ2-5; D ambiguous. V was clipped by 3 bases and J by 3 bases, with 8 bases between them. Germline CDR1 and CDR2: SGHAT and FQNNGV. This CDR3 comprises 13 residues. The CDR3 reads CASSFFRKETQYF. For the CDR3, the DNA is TGTGCCAGCAGCTTCTTCAGGAAAGAGACCCAGTACTTC.

The genes are TRBV20-1 and TRBJ2-1; 11 positions match TRBD2. The CDR3 covers 15 residues. V shed 4 bases, J shed 3 bases, and the junction held 5 bases outside the gene matches. The V gene's germline CDR1 is DFQATT and CDR2 SNEGSKA (reference sequence). DNA for the CDR3: TGCAGTGCTACGAAACTAGCGGGGGACTACAATGAGCAGTTCTTC. Protein product: CSATKLAGDYNEQFF.

This clonotype was counted many times. The junction departs from germline at one end; a sequencing error may be responsible. The rearrangement uses TRBV12-3 or TRBV12-4 and TRBJ1-5; D not resolved. This CDR3 comprises 13 residues. Here the CDR3 DNA reads TGTGCCAGCAGACGGACGGAGTATCAACCCCAGCATTTT. Protein: CASRRTEYQPQHF.

In the case of this clonotype: This could be a read error, since a much larger clone is one nucleotide away. The CDR3 DNA sequence: TGTGCCAGCCGACGGGGGGCAGAGGAGCAGTACTTC. Translation: CASRRGAEEQYF. The chain uses TRBV7-9 and TRBJ2-7; weak D call: TRBD2 (7 bases). The CDR3 length is 12 residues. CDR1 and CDR2 (germline): SEHNR, FQNEAQ (reference sequence). Trimming took 8 bases from V and 7 from J, leaving 15 bases between them.

There are a few counts of this clonotype. CDR3 sequence: CASSSIGLGYGYTF. CDR3 sequence (DNA): TGTGCCAGCAGCTCAATCGGACTCGGCTATGGCTACACCTTC. V usage is TRBV7-2 and J usage is TRBJ1-2; D uncertain. V was shortened by 4 bases and J by 4 bases, with 13 bases between the two germline ends. The CDR3 sequence is 14 residues long. Germline CDR1 and CDR2: SGHTA and FQGNSA.

This clonotype showed up many times. The chain uses TRBV18 and TRBJ1-5, with D perhaps TRBD1 (5 bases). This CDR3 spans 13 amino acids. Germline loops: CDR1 KGHSH, CDR2 LQKENI. V was pared by 6 bases and J by 4 bases, with 10 bases between. The CDR3 region is CASSPDRNQPQHF. The CDR3 region has the DNA TGTGCCAGCTCCCCTGACAGAAATCAGCCCCAGCATTTT.

V and J are TRBV7-2 and TRBJ2-7; D not resolved. V gave up 4 bases and J gave up 3 bases, with 16 bases separating them. Germline CDR1 and CDR2: SGHTA and FQGNSA. The CDR3 runs 15 residues. The CDR3 loop is CASSSRAGPGYEQYF. Here the CDR3 DNA reads TGTGCCAGCAGCTCCCGAGCCGGCCCCGGCTACGAGCAGTACTTC.

This clonotype was picked up many times. The chain links TRBV7-2 to TRBJ2-7, with TRBD2 matching 11 bases. Germline V gene data show CDR1 as SGHTA and CDR2 as FQGNSA. This CDR3 spans 15 amino acids. V shed 5 bases, J shed 4 bases, and the junction held 7 bases outside the gene matches. The CDR3 sequence: CASSNLAGGFYEQYF. The DNA for the CDR3 is TGTGCCAGCAGCAACCTAGCGGGGGGTTTTTACGAGCAGTACTTC.

There are many counts of this clonotype. In DNA form, the CDR3 reads TGTGCCAGCAGTTCCGCTCAGGGGGCTCTCGGTTACGAGCAGTACTTC. Translated: CASSSAQGALGYEQYF. V is TRBV6-2 or TRBV6-3 and J is TRBJ2-7; 8 positions agree with TRBD1. Germline CDR1 reads MNHEY; CDR2 reads SVGEGT. The CDR3 sequence is 16 residues long. J gave up 4 bases and V 4 bases, and 12 bases lay outside the gene matches.

There are many counts of this clonotype. The V and J genes are TRBV7-8 and TRBJ2-5; possible D gene TRBD2, 6 bases. V was cut by 3 bases and J by 7 bases, with 15 bases left in between. This CDR3 has 14 amino acids. Germline V gene sequence: CDR1 SGHVS, CDR2 FQNEAQ. The CDR3 reads CASSFKEGGWTQYF. In DNA, the CDR3 is TGTGCCAGCAGCTTTAAGGAGGGCGGTTGGACCCAGTACTTC.

This clonotype has ten or more counts. V and J are TRBV6-2 or TRBV6-3 and TRBJ2-5; 7 bases align to TRBD1. J was trimmed by 9 bases and V by 7 bases; bases with no gene match: 11. Germline CDR1 MNHEY, CDR2 SVGEGT. The CDR3 has 13 residues. The CDR3 nucleotides read TGTGCCAGCACCCCGGACAGGTTGGTGGCCCAGTACTTC. Its translation: CASTPDRLVAQYF.

In its sample, this clonotype was seen many times. The chain carries TRBV15 and TRBJ2-3, with 9 bases that match TRBD2. The CDR3 covers 18 residues. The germline V gene has CDR1 LNHNV and CDR2 YYDKDF (reference sequence). V was clipped by 0 bases and J by 5 bases; unmatched bases: 12. The CDR3 nucleotides read TGTGCCACCAGCAGAGATATGTTAGTAGCGGGAGACCAAGATACGCAGTATTTT. As protein: CATSRDMLVAGDQDTQYF.

This clonotype was seen a handful of times. The genes are TRBV12-3 or TRBV12-4 and TRBJ1-1; D perhaps matches TRBD1 (6 bases). The CDR3 sequence is 14 residues long. V lost 1 base and J 2 bases, leaving 8 bases between the germline ends. CDR3 amino acids: CASSLEGDNTEAFF. In DNA form, the CDR3 reads TGTGCCAGCAGTTTAGAGGGGGATAACACTGAAGCTTTCTTT.

The gene calls are TRBV28 and TRBJ1-5; 10 bases match TRBD1. The V segment lost 5 bases and the J segment 1 base; nucleotides outside the gene matches: 5. Germline CDR1 is MDHEN and CDR2 is SYDVKM. The CDR3 spans 16 residues. CDR3 in amino acids: CASSLAGQGSNQPQHF. The CDR3 region has the DNA TGTGCCAGCAGTCTAGCGGGACAGGGGAGCAATCAGCCCCAGCATTTT.

This clonotype was seen only a few times. The chain recombines TRBV6-1 with TRBJ2-7, with 12 positions matching TRBD1. Trimming took 5 bases from V and 6 from J; bases not matched to a gene: 11. Looked up from germline, CDR1 is MNHNS and CDR2 is SASEGT. This CDR3 is built from 16 residues. The CDR3 DNA follows: TGTGCCAGCAGTCGCCCCTTGGGACAGGGGGCACGCGAGCAGTACTTC. Translation: CASSRPLGQGAREQYF.

CDR3: CASSAGTSGTEQYF. The CDR3 DNA is TGTGCCAGCAGCGCCGGGACTAGCGGGACCGAGCAGTACTTC. The J gene is TRBJ2-7, the V gene TRBV9, with 13 bases fitting TRBD2. Germline V gives CDR1 SGDLS, CDR2 YYNGEE. V gave up 3 bases and J gave up 6 bases; unmatched junction bases: 3. The CDR3 extends over 14 amino acids.

This clonotype was detected many times. V is TRBV28 and J is TRBJ1-6; D remains ambiguous. Deletions cut 2 bases from V and 4 bases from J, with 12 bases between. Germline V gene lookup returns CDR1 MDHEN and CDR2 SYDVKM. The CDR3 is made up of 16 amino acids. The CDR3, as DNA: TGTGCCAGCAGTTTACTGACTGAGACTTATAATTCACCCCTCCACTTT. It codes for CASSLLTETYNSPLHF.

The V gene is TRBV14, the J gene TRBJ1-6; no definite D call. This CDR3 region has 14 residues. V dropped 1 base and J dropped 6 bases, with 7 bases sitting between them. Germline V gives CDR1 SGHDN, CDR2 FVKESK. CDR3 protein: CASSQVGSNSPLHF. The CDR3 DNA is TGTGCCAGCAGCCAAGTAGGCAGTAATTCACCCCTCCACTTT.